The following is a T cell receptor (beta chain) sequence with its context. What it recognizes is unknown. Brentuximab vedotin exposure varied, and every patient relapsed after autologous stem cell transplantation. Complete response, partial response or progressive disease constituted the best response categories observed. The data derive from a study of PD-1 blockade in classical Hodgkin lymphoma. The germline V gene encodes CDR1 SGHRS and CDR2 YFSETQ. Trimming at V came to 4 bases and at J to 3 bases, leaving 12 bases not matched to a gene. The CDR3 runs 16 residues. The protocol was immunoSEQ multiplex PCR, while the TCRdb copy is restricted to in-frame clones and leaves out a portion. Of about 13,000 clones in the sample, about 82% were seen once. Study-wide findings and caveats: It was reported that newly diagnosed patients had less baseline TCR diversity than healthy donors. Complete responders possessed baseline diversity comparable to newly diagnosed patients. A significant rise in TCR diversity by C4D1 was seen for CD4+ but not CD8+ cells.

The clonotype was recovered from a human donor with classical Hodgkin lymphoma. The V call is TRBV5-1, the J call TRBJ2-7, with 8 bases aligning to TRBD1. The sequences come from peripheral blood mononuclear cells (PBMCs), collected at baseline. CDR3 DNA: TGCGCCAGCAGCAAGGAAGGGACAGGATTTAACTACGAGCAGTACTTC. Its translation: CASSKEGTGFNYEQYF.